The sample holds a few counts of the clone carrying this T cell receptor beta chain. The same CDR3 is also encoded by other DNA sequences in this sample. These data are taken from a study of shared clonotypes between healthy human individuals. Study at large: Each donor's CD4 naive and CD4 memory cells filled three plates apiece, CD8 naive two, and CD8 memory one.

Naive CD8 cells, CD45RO-negative and positively selected for CCR7, excluded terminally differentiated effector memory CD45RA+ cells. From germline, CDR1 is SQVTM and CDR2 ANQGSEA. CDR3 length equals 13 residues. V lost 6 bases and J 0 bases, leaving 11 bases between the germline ends. Data came from immunoSEQ multiplex PCR; TCRdb stores just in-frame clones and leaves some out. The sample carries 1.5 million to 2.5 million clones, approximately 95% recorded once. The sequence was obtained from a young man in good health. The chain recombines TRBV29-1 with TRBJ1-1, with D possibly matching TRBD1 (5 bases). Sequenced: naive CD8+ T cells sorted from blood. DNA of the CDR3: TGCAGCGTCGGAACAGGAGTGAACACTGAAGCTTTCTTT. Its protein product is CSVGTGVNTEAFF.